This TCR beta chain stems from a study of CD8 T cells in ankylosing spondylitis. Points on this clonotype: The antigen remains undetermined.

The authors made TCR beta libraries by quantitative 5'-RACE with molecular barcodes. MiXCR, applied by TCRdb to the 5' RACE reads, yields one record per CDR3 protein. The data hold roughly 250,000 distinct CDR3 sequences, with approximately 9% observed a single time. Whole-study findings and limits: Clones tied to disease were said to be significantly enriched in matched ankylosing spondylitis synovial fluid. Both synovial fluid and blood in reactive arthritis had previously been reported to carry some motif variants.

This CDR3 has 15 residues. Trimming took 7 bases from V and 6 from J, leaving 22 bases between them. Germline-derived CDR1 and CDR2 are MDHEN and SYDVKM. The receptor was derived from a male donor with ankylosing spondylitis or in good health (not recorded which). Material for sequencing was blood, either unsorted or a sorted T cell fraction (not recorded which). This chain uses TRBV28 with TRBJ2-7; D is tentatively TRBD1 or TRBD2 (6 bases each). Here the CDR3 DNA reads TGTGCCAGCACCCCTTTACGGGGGCCGGGAGTCGAGCAGTACTTC. Translation gives CASTPLRGPGVEQYF.